Sequencing of this T cell receptor (beta chain) was carried out in a study of T cell responses to AZD1222 COVID-19 vaccine. General observations from the study: Sampling that yielded the repertoires occurred only after the peak T cell response. Of spike-specific TCRs, nearly half reportedly target regions left unmutated in variants.

A word on this clone: As yet, its antigen is unknown.

CDR3 length: 16 amino acids. Germline CDR1 SGDLS, CDR2 YYNGEE. Trimming took 4 bases from V and 5 from J; bases not matched to a gene: 8. The repertoire was sequenced with immunoSEQ multiplex PCR; TCRdb's copy has only in-frame clones and lacks some. This sample has some 63,000 clones; roughly nine tenths occur once, and the top ten carry 5% to 6.5%. The clonotype comes from an adult who received the AZD1222 COVID-19 vaccine. This chain connects TRBV9 to TRBJ2-2; 10 bases line up with TRBD2. The sample was peripheral blood, taken 28 days after the second AZD1222 dose. For the CDR3, the DNA is TGTGCCAGCAGCATCCTAGCGGGAGAGGGAACCGGGGAGCTGTTTTTT. Protein product: CASSILAGEGTGELFF. Supplemented by reference TRBV9 and TRBJ2-2, the full variable domain reads DSGVTQTPKHLITATGQRVTLRCSPRSGDLSVYWYQQSLDQGLQFLIQYYNGEERAKGNILERFSAQQFPDLHSELNLSSLELGDSALYFCASSILAGEGTGELFFGEGSRLTVL.